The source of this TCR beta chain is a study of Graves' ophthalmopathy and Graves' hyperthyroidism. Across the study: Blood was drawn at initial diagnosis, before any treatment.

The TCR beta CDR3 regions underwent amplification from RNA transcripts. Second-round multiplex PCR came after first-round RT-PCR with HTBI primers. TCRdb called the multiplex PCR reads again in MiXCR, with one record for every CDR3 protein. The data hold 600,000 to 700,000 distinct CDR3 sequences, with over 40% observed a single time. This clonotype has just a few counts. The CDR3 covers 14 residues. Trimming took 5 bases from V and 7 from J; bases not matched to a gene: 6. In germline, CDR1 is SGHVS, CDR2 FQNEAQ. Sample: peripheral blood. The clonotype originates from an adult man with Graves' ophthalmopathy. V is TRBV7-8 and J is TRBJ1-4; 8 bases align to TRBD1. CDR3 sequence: CASSPGQGIEKLFF. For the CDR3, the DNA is TGTGCCAGCAGCCCCGGACAGGGTATTGAAAAACTGTTTTTT. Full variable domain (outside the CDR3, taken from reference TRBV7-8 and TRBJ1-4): GAGVSQSPRYKVAKRGQDVALRCDPISGHVSLFWYQQALGQGPEFLTYFQNEAQLDKSGLPSDRFFAERPEGSVSTLKIQRTQQEDSAVYLCASSPGQGIEKLFFGSGTQLSVL.